This entry lists 28 T cell receptor beta chains sequenced from one sample in a study of T cell changes during pregnancy in multiple sclerosis. Some clones are missing from TCRdb's copy, which holds only in-frame ones; the method was immunoSEQ multiplex PCR. The sample holds around 83,000 clones; about 90% are singletons and the top ten take 0.45% to 0.6%. Sequencing used CD4+ T cells from peripheral blood mononuclear cells, obtained in the second trimester of pregnancy. The receptors derive from a female donor with multiple sclerosis, enrolled in a pregnancy study.

The gene calls are TRBV29-1 and TRBJ2-7; D gene ambiguous. Germline V gene sequence: CDR1 SQVTM, CDR2 ANQGSEA. V was pared by 1 base and J by 2 bases, with 3 bases between. There are 11 residues in the CDR3. The CDR3 DNA is TGCAGCGTTGAAGTAGCCTACGAGCAGTACTTC. Translation gives CSVEVAYEQYF.

The J gene is TRBJ1-1, the V gene TRBV5-8; TRBD1 might be the D (5 bases). Deletions cut 2 bases from V and 5 bases from J, with 13 bases between. Germline loops: CDR1 SGHTS, CDR2 YDEGEE. The CDR3 totals 14 residues. CDR3 coding DNA: TGTGCCAGCAGCTTCAAGGACGGGGGGACTGAAGCTTTCTTT. This codes for CASSFKDGGTEAFF. The full variable domain, its missing parts supplied by reference TRBV5-8 and TRBJ1-1, is EAGVTQSPTHLIKTRGQQATLRCSPISGHTSVYWYQQALGLGLQFLLWYDEGEERNRGNFPPRFSGRQFPNYSSELNVNALELEDSALYLCASSFKDGGTEAFFGQGTRLTVV.

This rearrangement joins TRBV13 to TRBJ2-1; a weak D match, TRBD2 (5 bases). The CDR3 extends over 16 amino acids. Germline V CDR1 and CDR2: PRHDT, FYEKMQ (reference sequence). Trimming removed 5 bases from V and 4 bases from J, with 18 bases in between. CDR3 amino acids: CASSASVQSGYNEQFF. DNA of the CDR3: TGTGCCAGCAGCGCCTCCGTTCAGTCGGGGTACAATGAGCAGTTCTTC.

This clone was recorded once. This CDR3 reads CASSKGRSYEQYF. The CDR3 DNA follows: TGTGCCAGCAGCAAAGGCCGGTCCTACGAGCAGTACTTC. The chain has TRBV21-1 and TRBJ2-7; TRBD2, the D gene given by the table, was not confirmed from the DNA. TRBV21-1 is noted as a pseudogene. This CDR3 region has 13 residues.

V and J are TRBV5-1 and TRBJ1-5; D gene uncertain. Germline values: CDR1 SGHRS, CDR2 YFSETQ. V lost 4 bases, J lost 0 bases, and 11 bases lay in between. This CDR3 spans 15 amino acids. CDR3 in DNA: TGCGCCAGCAGCCAGGACGGGGATAGCAATCAGCCCCAGCATTTT. It translates to CASSQDGDSNQPQHF.

This chain's CDR3 is CASSRLVGNEQFF. In nucleotides, the CDR3 is TGTGCCAGCAGCCGACTAGTCGGCAATGAGCAGTTCTTC. The rearrangement uses TRBV5-6 and TRBJ2-1; D may be TRBD2 (6 bases). CDR3 length: 13 residues. The germline V gene has CDR1 SGHDT and CDR2 YYEEEE. Between the trimmed V and J ends, which lost 4 bases and 6 bases, there was a span of 11 bases. Together with reference TRBV5-6 and TRBJ2-1, the CDR3 gives the full variable domain: DAGVTQSPTHLIKTRGQQVTLRCSPKSGHDTVSWYQQALGQGPQFIFQYYEEEERQRGNFPDRFSGHQFPNYSSELNVNALLLGDSALYLCASSRLVGNEQFFGPGTRLTVL.

The V gene is TRBV7-8, the J gene TRBJ2-3, with D hard to call. CDR1 and CDR2 from the germline V gene are SGHVS and FQNEAQ. The V end lost 1 base, the J end lost 1 base, and 3 bases lay between the germline ends. This CDR3 is 13 amino acids long. CDR3 sequence reads: CASSLVGTDTQYF. CDR3 nucleotide sequence: TGTGCCAGCAGCTTAGTAGGCACAGATACGCAGTATTTT.

The rearrangement links TRBV7-2 to TRBJ2-7; the D is unclear. The ends were cut back, 0 bases at V and 1 base at J, with 13 bases in the middle. CDR1 is SGHTA and CDR2 is FQGNSA in the germline V gene. This CDR3 region has 16 residues. This chain's CDR3 is CASSLADGQLSYEQYF. The DNA of the CDR3 is TGTGCCAGCAGCTTAGCTGATGGGCAACTGTCCTACGAGCAGTACTTC.

V usage is TRBV19 and J usage is TRBJ2-1, with D possibly matching TRBD1 (6 bases). The germline V gene has CDR1 LNHDA and CDR2 SQIVND (reference sequence). V dropped 6 bases and J dropped 1 base, with 7 bases sitting between them. CDR3 length equals 13 residues. DNA for the CDR3: TGTGCCAGTAGCAGGGGTTCCTACAATGAGCAGTTCTTC. This gives the protein CASSRGSYNEQFF.

A remark on this clone: Other nucleotide sequences from this sample produce the same CDR3. The chain has TRBV5-1 and TRBJ1-4; 9 bases agree with TRBD1. The V segment lost 3 bases and the J segment 5 bases; nucleotides outside the gene matches: 2. The CDR3 is made up of 14 amino acids. Germline V gene lookup returns CDR1 SGHRS and CDR2 YFSETQ. This CDR3 is CASSSDRGNEKLFF. CDR3 in DNA: TGCGCCAGCAGCTCCGACAGGGGGAATGAAAAACTGTTTTTT.

The chain is built from TRBV5-1 and TRBJ1-2, with 9 bases aligning to TRBD1. CDR1 and CDR2 (germline): SGHRS, YFSETQ. CDR3 length equals 15 residues. The junction had 4 bases not matched to a gene; V was cut back by 0 bases and J by 4 bases. The CDR3: CASSLATGGVYGYTF. The CDR3 coding sequence is TGCGCCAGCAGCTTGGCAACAGGGGGCGTCTATGGCTACACCTTC.

This chain's CDR3 is CSGVGQGYGYTF. The CDR3 DNA is TGCAGCGGGGTGGGACAGGGATATGGCTACACCTTC. The chain carries TRBV29-1 and TRBJ1-2; 9 bases align to TRBD1. The CDR3 has 12 residues. Germline CDR1 and CDR2: SQVTM and ANQGSEA. The V gene end was trimmed by 7 bases and the J gene end by 5 bases; junction bases not matched to a gene: 5.

This clone was seen only once. This chain links TRBV18 with TRBJ2-4, with TRBD1 identical over 9 bases. This CDR3 has 15 amino acids. V lost 4 bases, J lost 5 bases, and 6 bases stayed unmatched. CDR1 KGHSH and CDR2 LQKENI come from the germline V gene. The CDR3 region has the DNA TGTGCCAGCTCACGGGGGACAGGGAAGGAAAACATTCAGTACTTC. Encoded protein: CASSRGTGKENIQYF.

The chain recombines TRBV15 with TRBJ1-5; D remains ambiguous. The V gene lost 1 base and the J gene lost 0 bases, with 19 bases spanning the gap. CDR1 is LNHNV and CDR2 is YYDKDF in the germline V gene (reference sequence). The CDR3 is made up of 19 amino acids. The CDR3 coding sequence is TGTGCCACCAGCAGAGGGGCTGGAGGGCCCAAATATAGCAATCAGCCCCAGCATTTT. Protein: CATSRGAGGPKYSNQPQHF.

The chain combines TRBV13 with TRBJ2-2; maybe TRBD2 (6 bases). The germline CDR1 and CDR2 sequences are PRHDT and FYEKMQ (reference sequence). The CDR3 consists of 15 residues. Trimming removed 2 bases from V and 6 bases from J, with 13 bases in between. The CDR3 protein is CASSLTGRGAGELFF. CDR3 DNA: TGTGCCAGCAGCTTAACCGGGAGAGGGGCCGGGGAGCTGTTTTTT.

This clone was found a few times. The chain combines TRBV19 with TRBJ1-5; 7 positions agree with TRBD1. The CDR3 extends over 15 amino acids. Trimming at V came to 3 bases and at J to 4 bases, leaving 6 bases not matched to a gene. Germline V lookup: CDR1 LNHDA, CDR2 SQIVND (reference sequence). The CDR3 DNA reads TGTGCCAGTAGTATTGACAGGGCTATGAATCAGCCCCAGCATTTT. Amino acid sequence: CASSIDRAMNQPQHF.

V is TRBV6-6 and J is TRBJ2-7; D perhaps matches TRBD1 (5 bases). Trimming took off 6 bases at V and 2 bases at J, with 17 bases between the two ends. From germline, CDR1 is MNHNY and CDR2 SVGAGI (reference sequence). The CDR3 contains 15 residues. In DNA, the CDR3 is TGTGCCAGCAGCCTCTCCTTTGGGGCACCCTACGAGCAGTACTTC. Translating it yields CASSLSFGAPYEQYF.

The chain combines TRBV29-1 with TRBJ1-1, with 9 bases that match TRBD1. Germline-derived CDR1 and CDR2 are SQVTM and ANQGSEA. V was pared by 7 bases and J by 0 bases, with 12 bases of the junction left unmatched. The CDR3 runs to 16 residues. The chain's CDR3 is CSGNRDRAPMNTEAFF. In DNA form, the CDR3 reads TGCAGCGGCAACCGGGACAGGGCGCCTATGAACACTGAAGCTTTCTTT.

The chain is built from TRBV7-7 and TRBJ2-2, with D unclear. Per the germline V gene, CDR1 is SSHAT and CDR2 is FNYEAQ (reference sequence). The V and J ends lost 1 base and 3 bases respectively, with 6 bases between them. The CDR3 runs to 14 residues. The CDR3 DNA sequence: TGTGCCAGCAGCTTAGTACGCGACACCGGGGAGCTGTTTTTT. As protein: CASSLVRDTGELFF.

The chain couples TRBV19 to TRBJ2-7; D might be TRBD1 (6 bases). There are 12 residues in the CDR3. In germline, CDR1 is LNHDA, CDR2 SQIVND (reference sequence). V was shortened by 3 bases and J by 7 bases, with 10 bases between the two germline ends. Here the CDR3 reads CASSMWQGEQYF. The CDR3 DNA is TGTGCCAGTAGTATGTGGCAGGGGGAGCAGTACTTC.

This chain links TRBV5-8 with TRBJ2-1, with 13 bases fitting TRBD2. Trimming at V came to 0 bases and at J to 8 bases, leaving 8 bases not matched to a gene. Germline V gives CDR1 SGHTS, CDR2 YDEGEE. This CDR3 is 17 amino acids long. The CDR3 sequence is CASSLVGTSGKEDEQFF. The CDR3 coding sequence is TGTGCCAGCAGCTTGGTGGGGACTAGCGGGAAAGAAGATGAGCAGTTCTTC.

V usage is TRBV20-1 and J usage is TRBJ1-1; D call uncertain. The CDR3 runs 10 residues. Germline V gives CDR1 DFQATT, CDR2 SNEGSKA (reference sequence). The ends were cut back, 6 bases at V and 1 base at J, with 3 bases in the middle. The DNA for the CDR3 is TGCAGTGCGGCGAACACTGAAGCTTTCTTT. Translating gives CSAANTEAFF.

The table lists this clone with many counts. This chain links TRBV5-1 with TRBJ2-7; D not certain. With 4 bases removed from V and 2 bases from J, the gap between germline ends came to 13 bases. The CDR3 length is 14 residues. Germline CDR1 SGHRS, CDR2 YFSETQ. The chain's CDR3 is CASSTDSHTYEQYF. As DNA, the CDR3 is TGCGCCAGCAGCACCGACTCCCATACCTACGAGCAGTACTTC.

The J gene is TRBJ1-5, the V gene TRBV7-9; D not resolved. The V gene's germline CDR1 is SEHNR and CDR2 FQNEAQ (reference sequence). The CDR3 runs 14 residues. Trimming pared 5 bases from V and 0 bases from J, leaving 8 bases between. As DNA, the CDR3 is TGTGCCAGCAGCCCCCAGTATAGCAATCAGCCCCAGCATTTT. This codes for CASSPQYSNQPQHF.

The CDR3 DNA reads as TGTGCCAGCAGCTTAGCCGGGGCTGGAAACACCATATATTTT. Encoded protein: CASSLAGAGNTIYF. The rearrangement uses TRBV7-2 and TRBJ1-3; D gene unclear. The CDR3 contains 14 residues. Germline CDR1 reads SGHTA; CDR2 reads FQGNSA. Trimming shortened V by 0 bases and J by 2 bases, and 5 bases separated the two germline ends.

This chain joins TRBV28 and TRBJ2-5, with D unresolved. Trimming left V 2 bases short and J 2 bases short, with 12 bases between. The CDR3 is made up of 15 amino acids. Per germline, CDR1 MDHEN and CDR2 SYDVKM. The CDR3, as DNA: TGTGCCAGCAGTTTACCAAACAGAGAACAAGAGACCCAGTACTTC. Translated, it gives CASSLPNREQETQYF.

The chain combines TRBV9 with TRBJ2-7; TRBD1 aligns across 11 bases. The CDR3 length is 15 residues. The V segment lost 0 bases and the J segment 3 bases; nucleotides outside the gene matches: 2. Germline V gene data show CDR1 as SGDLS and CDR2 as YYNGEE. CDR3 sequence: CASSVGDRGYYEQYF. In DNA, the CDR3 is TGTGCCAGCAGCGTAGGGGACAGGGGGTACTACGAGCAGTACTTC.

The V call is TRBV6-5, the J call TRBJ1-5; tentative D call: TRBD1 (6 bases). V lost 10 bases and J 7 bases, leaving 20 bases between the germline ends. The CDR3 consists of 14 residues. Germline V gives CDR1 MNHEY, CDR2 SVGAGI. The CDR3 DNA sequence: TGTGCCACCAGCCCTCGGGGGGGCAGGCAGCCCCAGCATTTT. This gives the protein CATSPRGGRQPQHF.